What follows is one T cell receptor beta chain and its context. Its antigen is currently unknown. These data belong to a study of shared clonotypes between healthy human individuals. Study overall: The composition of the donors was a couple of women and a few men aged 18 to 49. Per donor, CD8 memory used one plate, CD8 naive used two, CD4 memory used three and CD4 naive used three.

The V gene lost 6 bases and the J gene lost 1 base, with 7 bases spanning the gap. This CDR3 is built from 12 residues. The V gene's germline CDR1 is WNHNN and CDR2 SYGVQD (reference sequence). Study results and caveats: Clonotype sharing among donors likely depends on sequencing depth.

Measured with immunoSEQ multiplex PCR; TCRdb has only the in-frame clones, and not every one. The sample has fewer than 850,000 clones; roughly 87% are singletons. The TCR originated in a man between 18 and 29 years old in good health. Some clones in this sample may be carry-over from other donors' samples. The rearrangement links TRBV10-1 to TRBJ2-7; D remains unclear. Sample: memory CD8+ T cells from PBMCs. Subset indicated: CD45RO+ cells pooled with CCR7-negative TemRA cells. CDR3 residues: CASRELSYEQYF. The CDR3 coding sequence is TGCGCCAGCAGGGAGCTTTCCTACGAGCAGTACTTC.